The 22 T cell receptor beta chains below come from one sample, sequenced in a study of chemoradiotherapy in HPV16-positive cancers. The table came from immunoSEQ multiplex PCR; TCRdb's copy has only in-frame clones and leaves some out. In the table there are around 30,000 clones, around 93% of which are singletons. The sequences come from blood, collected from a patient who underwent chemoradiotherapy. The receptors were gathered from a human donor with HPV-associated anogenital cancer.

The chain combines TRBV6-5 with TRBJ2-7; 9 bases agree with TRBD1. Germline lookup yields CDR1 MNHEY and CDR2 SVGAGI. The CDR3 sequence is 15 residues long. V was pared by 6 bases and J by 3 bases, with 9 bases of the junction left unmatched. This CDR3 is CASSGARQGVYEQYF. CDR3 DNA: TGTGCCAGCAGCGGGGCGAGACAGGGGGTCTACGAGCAGTACTTC.

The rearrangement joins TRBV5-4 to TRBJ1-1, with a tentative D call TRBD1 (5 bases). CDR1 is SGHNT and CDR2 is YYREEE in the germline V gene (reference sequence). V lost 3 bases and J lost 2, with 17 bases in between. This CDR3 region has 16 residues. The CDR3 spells CASSWGGRGTNTEAFF. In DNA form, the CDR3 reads TGTGCCAGCAGCTGGGGGGGGAGGGGAACCAACACTGAAGCTTTCTTT.

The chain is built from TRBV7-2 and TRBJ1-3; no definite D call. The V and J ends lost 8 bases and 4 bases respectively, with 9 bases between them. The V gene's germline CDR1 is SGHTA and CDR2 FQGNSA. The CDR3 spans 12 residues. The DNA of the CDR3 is TGTGCCAGCGGCCGCGGGGGAAACACCATATATTTT. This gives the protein CASGRGGNTIYF.

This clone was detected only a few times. The CDR3 loop reads CATGTFSPLHF. The CDR3 region has the DNA TGTGCCACCGGGACATTCTCACCCCTCCACTTT. This chain connects TRBV19 to TRBJ1-6; TRBD1 is a possible D gene (6 bases). CDR3 size: 11 residues. Per germline, CDR1 LNHDA and CDR2 SQIVND (reference sequence). V was shortened by 10 bases and J by 10 bases, with 11 bases between the two germline ends.

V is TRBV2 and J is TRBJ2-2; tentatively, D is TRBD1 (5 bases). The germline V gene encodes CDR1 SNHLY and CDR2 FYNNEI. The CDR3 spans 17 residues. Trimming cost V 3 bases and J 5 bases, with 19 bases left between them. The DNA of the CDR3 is TGTGCCAGCAGTGACGCGAAAGCAGGGATGTTGACCGGGGAGCTGTTTTTT. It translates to CASSDAKAGMLTGELFF.

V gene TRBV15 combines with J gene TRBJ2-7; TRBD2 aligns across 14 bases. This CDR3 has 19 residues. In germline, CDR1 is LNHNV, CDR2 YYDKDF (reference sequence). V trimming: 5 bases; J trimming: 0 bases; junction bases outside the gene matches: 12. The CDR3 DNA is TGTGCCACCAGCCGTACCGGGACTAGCGGGGGCCTCAGCTCCTACGAGCAGTACTTC. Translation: CATSRTGTSGGLSSYEQYF.

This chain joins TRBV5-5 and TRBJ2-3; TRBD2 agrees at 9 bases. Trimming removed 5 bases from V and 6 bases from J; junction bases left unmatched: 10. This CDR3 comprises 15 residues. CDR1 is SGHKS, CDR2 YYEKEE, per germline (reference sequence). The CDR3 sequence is CASRAGLAIRDTQYF. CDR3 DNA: TGTGCCAGCAGAGCGGGACTAGCCATAAGGGATACGCAGTATTTT. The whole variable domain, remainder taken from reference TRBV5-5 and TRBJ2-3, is DAGVTQSPTHLIKTRGQQVTLRCSPISGHKSVSWYQQVLGQGPQFIFQYYEKEERGRGNFPDRFSARQFPNYSSELNVNALLLGDSALYLCASRAGLAIRDTQYFGPGTRLTVL.

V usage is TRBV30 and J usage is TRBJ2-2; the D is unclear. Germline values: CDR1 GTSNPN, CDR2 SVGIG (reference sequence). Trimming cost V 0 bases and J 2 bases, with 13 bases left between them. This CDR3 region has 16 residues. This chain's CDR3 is CAWSVLWGTNTGELFF. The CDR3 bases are TGTGCCTGGAGTGTGTTATGGGGTACCAACACCGGGGAGCTGTTTTTT. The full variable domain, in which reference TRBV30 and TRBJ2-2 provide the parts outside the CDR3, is SQTIHQWPATLVQPVGSPLSLECTVEGTSNPNLYWYRQAAGRGLQLLFYSVGIGQISSEVPQNLSASRPQDRQFILSSKKLLLSDSGFYLCAWSVLWGTNTGELFFGEGSRLTVL.

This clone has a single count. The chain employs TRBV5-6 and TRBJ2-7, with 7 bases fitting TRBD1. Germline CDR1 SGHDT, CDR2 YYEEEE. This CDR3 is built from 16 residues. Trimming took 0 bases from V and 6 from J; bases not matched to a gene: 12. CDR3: CASSLGWAGGLREQYF. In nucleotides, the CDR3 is TGTGCCAGCAGCTTGGGGTGGGCAGGGGGTCTCCGCGAGCAGTACTTC.

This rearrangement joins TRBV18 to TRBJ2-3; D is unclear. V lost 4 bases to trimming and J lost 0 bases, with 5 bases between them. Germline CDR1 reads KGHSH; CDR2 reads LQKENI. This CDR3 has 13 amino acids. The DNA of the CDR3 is TGTGCCAGCTCACAACTTAGCACAGATACGCAGTATTTT. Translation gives CASSQLSTDTQYF.

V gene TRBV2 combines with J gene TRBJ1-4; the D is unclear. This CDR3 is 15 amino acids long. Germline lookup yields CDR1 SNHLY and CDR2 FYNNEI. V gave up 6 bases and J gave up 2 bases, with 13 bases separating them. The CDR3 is CASRGGATTNEKLFF. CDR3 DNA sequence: TGTGCCAGCAGGGGAGGAGCGACCACTAATGAAAAACTGTTTTTT.

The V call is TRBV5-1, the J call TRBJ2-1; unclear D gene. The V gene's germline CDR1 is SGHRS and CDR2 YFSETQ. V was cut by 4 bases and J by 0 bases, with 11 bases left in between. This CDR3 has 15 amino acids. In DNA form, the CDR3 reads TGCGCCAGCAGCCCCGGCAGGAGCTCCTACAATGAGCAGTTCTTC. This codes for CASSPGRSSYNEQFF.

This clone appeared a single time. CDR3 in DNA: TGCGCCAGCAGCTTGGAAAGGGGTGGCTACACCTTC. This gives the protein CASSLERGGYTF. The chain combines TRBV5-1 with TRBJ1-2, with D possibly being TRBD1 (5 bases). Germline CDR1 SGHRS, CDR2 YFSETQ. V lost 0 bases and J lost 7, with 7 bases in between. CDR3 length: 12 amino acids.

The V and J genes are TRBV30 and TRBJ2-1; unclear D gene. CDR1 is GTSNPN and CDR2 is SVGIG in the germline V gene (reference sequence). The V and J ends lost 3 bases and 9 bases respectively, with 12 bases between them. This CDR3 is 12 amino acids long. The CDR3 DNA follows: TGTGCCTGGAGGCTGAGCGTACGTGAGCAGTTCTTC. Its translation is CAWRLSVREQFF.

The chain's CDR3 is CASSLAGRNTEAFF. The CDR3, as DNA: TGCGCCAGCAGCTTGGCGGGGCGAAATACTGAAGCTTTCTTT. This chain joins TRBV5-1 and TRBJ1-1, with D perhaps matching TRBD1 (5 bases). Germline CDR1 SGHRS, CDR2 YFSETQ. CDR3 length: 14 residues. V was cut by 0 bases and J by 5 bases, with 11 bases left in between.

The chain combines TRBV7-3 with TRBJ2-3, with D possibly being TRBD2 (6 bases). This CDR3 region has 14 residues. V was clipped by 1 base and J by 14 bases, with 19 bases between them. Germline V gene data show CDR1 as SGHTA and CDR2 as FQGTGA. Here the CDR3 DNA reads TGTGCCAGCAGCTTAAAGGGAGGAGGGGCCCAGCCGTATTTT. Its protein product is CASSLKGGGAQPYF.

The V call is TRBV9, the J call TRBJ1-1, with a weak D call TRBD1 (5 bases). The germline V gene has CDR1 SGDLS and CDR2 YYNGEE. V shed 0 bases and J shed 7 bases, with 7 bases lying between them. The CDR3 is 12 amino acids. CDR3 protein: CASSVERGEAFF. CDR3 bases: TGTGCCAGCAGCGTAGAGAGGGGTGAAGCTTTCTTT.

CDR3: CASSRSPQGASYNEQFF. As DNA, the CDR3 is TGCGCCAGCAGCCGATCCCCGCAGGGGGCTTCATACAATGAGCAGTTCTTC. The V gene is TRBV5-1, the J gene TRBJ2-1; TRBD1 aligns across 8 bases. Trimming removed 4 bases from V and 4 bases from J; junction bases left unmatched: 13. The CDR3 is 17 amino acids. The germline CDR1 and CDR2 sequences are SGHRS and YFSETQ.

In nucleotides, the CDR3 is TGCGCCAGCAAAGGTTCCGTGAGCTTACAAGAGACCCAGTACTTC. Encoded protein: CASKGSVSLQETQYF. The genes are TRBV5-1 and TRBJ2-5; no definite D call. CDR1 and CDR2 from the germline V gene are SGHRS and YFSETQ. The CDR3 runs 15 residues. With 6 bases removed from V and 2 bases from J, the gap between germline ends came to 17 bases. The entire variable domain, with the rest obtained from reference TRBV5-1 and TRBJ2-5, is as follows: KAGVTQTPRYLIKTRGQQVTLSCSPISGHRSVSWYQQTPGQGLQFLFEYFSETQRNKGNFPGRFSGRQFSNSRSEMNVSTLELGDSALYLCASKGSVSLQETQYFGPGTRLLVL.

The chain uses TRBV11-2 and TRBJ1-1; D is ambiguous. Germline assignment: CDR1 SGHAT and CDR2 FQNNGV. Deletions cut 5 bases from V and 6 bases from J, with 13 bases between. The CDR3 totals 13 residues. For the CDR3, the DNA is TGTGCCAGCAGCCGTACGTTGATCGCTGAAGCTTTCTTT. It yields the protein CASSRTLIAEAFF.

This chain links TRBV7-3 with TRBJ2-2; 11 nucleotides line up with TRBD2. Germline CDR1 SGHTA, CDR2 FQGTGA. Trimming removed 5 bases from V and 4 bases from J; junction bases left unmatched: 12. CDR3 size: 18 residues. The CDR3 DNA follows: TGTGCCAGCAGCCCCTCGCTAGCGGGGGGCAGGGTCACCGGGGAGCTGTTTTTT. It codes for CASSPSLAGGRVTGELFF.

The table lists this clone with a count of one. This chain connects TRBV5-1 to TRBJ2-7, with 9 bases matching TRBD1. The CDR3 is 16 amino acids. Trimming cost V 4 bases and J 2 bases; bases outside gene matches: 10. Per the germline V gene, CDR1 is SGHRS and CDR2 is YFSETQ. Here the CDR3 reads CASSPRTGGSAYEQYF. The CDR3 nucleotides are TGCGCCAGCAGCCCCCGTACAGGGGGCAGCGCCTACGAGCAGTACTTC.